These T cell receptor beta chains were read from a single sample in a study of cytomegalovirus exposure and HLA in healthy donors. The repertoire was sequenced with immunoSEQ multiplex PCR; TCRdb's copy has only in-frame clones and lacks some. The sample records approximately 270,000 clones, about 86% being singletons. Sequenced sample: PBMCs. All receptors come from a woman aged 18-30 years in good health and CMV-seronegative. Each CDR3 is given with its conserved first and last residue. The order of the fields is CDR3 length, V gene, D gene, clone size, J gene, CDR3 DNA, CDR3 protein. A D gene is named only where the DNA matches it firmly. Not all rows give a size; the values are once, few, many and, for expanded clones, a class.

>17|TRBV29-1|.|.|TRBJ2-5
TGCAGCGTAGGACAGACCCCGACAACCAAGTACCAAGAGACCCAGTACTTC
CSVGQTPTTKYQETQYF
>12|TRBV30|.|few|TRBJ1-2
TGTGCCTGGATCGGTGAAACCTATGGCTACACCTTC
CAWIGETYGYTF
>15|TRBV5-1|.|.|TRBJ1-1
TGCGCCAGCAGCTTGCCCTTCGGACAGAACACTGAAGCTTTCTTT
CASSLPFGQNTEAFF
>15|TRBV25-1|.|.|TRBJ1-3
TGTGCCAGCAGTGACATCCTAGGCTCTGGAAACACCATATATTTT
CASSDILGSGNTIYF
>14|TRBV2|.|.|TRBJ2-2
TGTGCCAGCTGGAGCCCATCGTTGGCCGGGGAGCTGTTTTTT
CASWSPSLAGELFF
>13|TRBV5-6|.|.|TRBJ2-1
TGTGCCAGCAAACCGGGGAGTTTCGATGAGCAGTTCTTC
CASKPGSFDEQFF
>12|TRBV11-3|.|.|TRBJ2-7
TGTGCCAGCAGCCGTCCAGGGTACGAGCAGTACTTC
CASSRPGYEQYF
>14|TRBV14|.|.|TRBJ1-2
TGTGCCAGCAGCCAAGTCGACGGGGTCTTTGGCTACACCTTC
CASSQVDGVFGYTF
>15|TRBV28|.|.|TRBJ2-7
TGTGCCAGCAGTTTAGTGGGCAGCGGCCACGAGGAGCAGTACTTC
CASSLVGSGHEEQYF
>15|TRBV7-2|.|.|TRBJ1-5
TGTGCCAGCAGCCCCCGGACAGCGGGCAATCAGCCCCAGCATTTT
CASSPRTAGNQPQHF
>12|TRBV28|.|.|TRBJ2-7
TGTGCCAGCAGTTTAGGACAGTACGAGCAGTACTTC
CASSLGQYEQYF
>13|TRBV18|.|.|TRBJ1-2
TGTGCCAGCTCACCCGACAGCTCCTATGGCTACACCTTC
CASSPDSSYGYTF
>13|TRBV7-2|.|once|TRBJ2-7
TGTGCCAGCAGCAAACAGGACCGCTACGAGCAGTACTTC
CASSKQDRYEQYF
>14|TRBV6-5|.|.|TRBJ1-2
TGTGCCAGCAGTTACTCGCCGGCTAACTATGGCTACACCTTC
CASSYSPANYGYTF
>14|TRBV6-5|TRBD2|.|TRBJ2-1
TGTGCCAGCAGTCCGCTAGCGGTCTACGATGAGCAGTTCTTC
CASSPLAVYDEQFF
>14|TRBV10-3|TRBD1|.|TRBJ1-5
TGTGCCATCACCCCGGACAGGGATGGTCAGCCCCAGCATTTT
CAITPDRDGQPQHF
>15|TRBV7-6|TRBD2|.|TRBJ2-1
TGTGCCAGCAGCTTAGTACCTAGCGGGGACAATGAGCAGTTCTTC
CASSLVPSGDNEQFF
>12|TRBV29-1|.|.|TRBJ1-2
TGCAGCGTTAATTTTTATAACTATGGCTACACCTTC
CSVNFYNYGYTF
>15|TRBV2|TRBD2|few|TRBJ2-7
TGTGCCAGCAGAGCCGGACTAGCGGAGGCCTACGAGCAGTACTTC
CASRAGLAEAYEQYF
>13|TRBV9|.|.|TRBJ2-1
TGTGCCAGCAGCGCTATCAATAGGGGCGCGCAGTTCTTC
CASSAINRGAQFF
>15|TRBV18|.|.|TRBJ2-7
TGTGCCAGCTCATCACGGGACTCCCACTCCTACGAGCAGTACTTC
CASSSRDSHSYEQYF
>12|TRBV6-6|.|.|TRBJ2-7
TGTGCCAGCAGCCAGGGGTTCTACGAGCAGTACTTC
CASSQGFYEQYF
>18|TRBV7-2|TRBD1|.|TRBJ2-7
TGTGCCAGCAGCTTAGATGGATTTGGTGGACAGGGGAACTACGAGCAGTACTTC
CASSLDGFGGQGNYEQYF
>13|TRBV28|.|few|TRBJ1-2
TGTGCCAGCAGTGCTACAGGGAACTATGGCTACACCTTC
CASSATGNYGYTF
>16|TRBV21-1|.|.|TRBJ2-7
TGTGCCAGCACCCGCGGGGGGCGCGTGTTATCCTACGAGCAGTACTTC
CASTRGGRVLSYEQYF
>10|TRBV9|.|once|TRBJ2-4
TGTGGTCCGGACAGTAACATTCAGTACTTC
CGPDSNIQYF
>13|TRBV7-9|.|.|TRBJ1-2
TGTGCCAGCGACAAGACGGGAGCAAATGGCTACACCTTC
CASDKTGANGYTF
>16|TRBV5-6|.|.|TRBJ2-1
TGTGCCAGCAGCTTGGGAACGCTAGGTTTGGGCAATGAGCAGTTCTTC
CASSLGTLGLGNEQFF
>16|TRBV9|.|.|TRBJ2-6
TGTGCCAGCACCCTAGGATGGGTCTCTGGGGCCAACGTCCTGACTTTC
CASTLGWVSGANVLTF